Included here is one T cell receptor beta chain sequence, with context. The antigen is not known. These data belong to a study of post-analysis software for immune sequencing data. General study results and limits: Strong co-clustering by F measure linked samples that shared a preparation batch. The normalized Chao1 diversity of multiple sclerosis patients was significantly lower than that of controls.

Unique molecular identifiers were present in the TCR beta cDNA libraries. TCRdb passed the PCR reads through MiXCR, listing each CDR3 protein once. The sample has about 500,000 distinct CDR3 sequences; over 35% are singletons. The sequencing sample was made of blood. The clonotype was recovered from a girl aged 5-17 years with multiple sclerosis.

In DNA, the CDR3 is TGTGCCAGCAGTTTCGGGCAGTGGGAGACCCAGTACTTC. Protein sequence: CASSFGQWETQYF. The chain is built from TRBV12-3 or TRBV12-4 and TRBJ2-5; D ambiguous. There are 13 residues in the CDR3. V lost 3 bases and J 5 bases, leaving 10 bases between the germline ends.